This record looks at one T cell receptor (beta chain) sequence and its context. What it binds is unknown. The CDR3 length is 15 residues. With 6 bases clipped from V and 4 bases from J, the junction kept 10 bases outside the gene matches. Per germline, CDR1 SNHLY and CDR2 FYNNEI. This sample was taken from a study of Tregs in tolerant kidney transplant recipients. Study observations and caveats: Findings come from small patient numbers and require larger validation.

TCRdb's table, derived via immunoSEQ multiplex PCR, lists solely in-frame clones and lacks some. The table has approximately 100,000 clones, roughly 93% seen once. This specimen was CD4+ T cells from blood, taken before the transplant. The chain employs TRBV2 and TRBJ1-1, with TRBD1 matching over 8 bases. The TCR originated in a human donor who received a combined kidney and bone marrow transplant. CDR3 residues: CASRRTGFGVTEAFF. The CDR3 nucleotides read TGTGCCAGCAGAAGGACAGGGTTCGGGGTCACTGAAGCTTTCTTT.